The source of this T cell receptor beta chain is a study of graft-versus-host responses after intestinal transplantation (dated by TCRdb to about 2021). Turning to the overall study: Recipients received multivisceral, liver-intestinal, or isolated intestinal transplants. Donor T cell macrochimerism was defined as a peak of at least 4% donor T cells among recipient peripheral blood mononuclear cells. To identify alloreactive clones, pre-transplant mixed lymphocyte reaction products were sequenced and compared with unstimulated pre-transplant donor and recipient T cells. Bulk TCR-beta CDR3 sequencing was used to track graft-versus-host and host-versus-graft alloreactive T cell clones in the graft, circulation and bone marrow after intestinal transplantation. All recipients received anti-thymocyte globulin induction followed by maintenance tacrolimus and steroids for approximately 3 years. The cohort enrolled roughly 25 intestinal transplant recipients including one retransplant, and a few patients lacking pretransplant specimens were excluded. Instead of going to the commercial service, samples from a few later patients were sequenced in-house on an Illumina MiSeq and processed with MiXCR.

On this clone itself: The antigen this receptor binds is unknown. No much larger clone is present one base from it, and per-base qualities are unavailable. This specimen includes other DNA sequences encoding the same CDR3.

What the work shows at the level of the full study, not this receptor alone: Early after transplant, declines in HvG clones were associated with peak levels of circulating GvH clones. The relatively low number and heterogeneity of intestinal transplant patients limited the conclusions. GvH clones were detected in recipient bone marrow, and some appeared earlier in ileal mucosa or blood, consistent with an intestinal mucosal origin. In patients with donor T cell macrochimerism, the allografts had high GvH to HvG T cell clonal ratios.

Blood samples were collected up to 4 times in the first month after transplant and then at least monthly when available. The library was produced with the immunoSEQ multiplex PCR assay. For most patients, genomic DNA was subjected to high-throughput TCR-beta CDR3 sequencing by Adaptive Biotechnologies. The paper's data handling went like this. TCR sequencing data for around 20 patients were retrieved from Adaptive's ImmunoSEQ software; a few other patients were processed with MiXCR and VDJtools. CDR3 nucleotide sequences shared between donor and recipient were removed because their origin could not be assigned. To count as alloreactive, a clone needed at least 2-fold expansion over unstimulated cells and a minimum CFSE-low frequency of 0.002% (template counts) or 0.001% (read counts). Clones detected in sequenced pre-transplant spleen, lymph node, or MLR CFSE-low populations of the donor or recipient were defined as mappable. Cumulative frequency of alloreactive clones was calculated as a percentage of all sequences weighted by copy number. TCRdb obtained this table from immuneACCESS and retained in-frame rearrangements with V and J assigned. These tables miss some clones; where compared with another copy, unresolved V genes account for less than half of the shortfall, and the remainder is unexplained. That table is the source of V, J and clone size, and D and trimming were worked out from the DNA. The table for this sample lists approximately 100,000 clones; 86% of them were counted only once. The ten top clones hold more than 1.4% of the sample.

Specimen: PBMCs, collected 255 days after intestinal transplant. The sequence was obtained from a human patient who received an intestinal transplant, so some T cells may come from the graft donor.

The CDR3 in this case is CASSRGGETQYF. The DNA sequence reads TGTGCCAGCAGCCGGGGGGGAGAGACCCAGTACTTC. The sequence joins TRBV7-2 to TRBJ2-5, with 8 bases in between that match TRBD2. The cysteine opens and the phenylalanine closes a CDR3 of 12 amino acids. The CDR3 DNA has 36 bases and is translated from base 1. V trim: 5 bases; J trim: 4 bases; unmatched bases: 0. Sequences SGHTA (CDR1) and FQGNSA (CDR2) are obtained from the germline V gene.